The 20 T cell receptor beta chains given below trace back to one sample, sequenced in a study of post-analysis software for immune sequencing data. Their antigens are not known. The TCR beta cDNA libraries contained unique molecular identifiers. One entry per CDR3 protein, called by TCRdb with MiXCR from the PCR reads. The table records about 680,000 distinct CDR3 sequences, approximately 60% of them present only once. Study-wide results and limits: TRBV5-6, TRBV5-1 and TRBV20-1 were among roughly five TRBV segments more frequent in patients than controls.

The sample comprised blood. The receptors here all came from a girl aged 2 to 10 with multiple sclerosis.

The chain is built from TRBV29-1 and TRBJ2-3; possibly TRBD2 for D (6 bases). Germline lookup yields CDR1 SQVTM and CDR2 ANQGSEA. V lost 6 bases and J lost 8, with 15 bases in between. This CDR3 is built from 12 residues. In nucleotides, the CDR3 is TGCAGCGTCCGGGACGGGGGAGGTACGCAGTATTTT. Protein sequence: CSVRDGGGTQYF.

In its sample, this clonotype was seen a few times. The V call is TRBV6-2 or TRBV6-3, the J call TRBJ2-7, with 7 nucleotides matching TRBD1. V dropped 8 bases and J dropped 2; count of bases not matched to a gene: 12. The CDR3 has 15 residues. Germline V CDR1 and CDR2: MNHEY, SVGEGT. CDR3 bases: TGTGCCAGCCAAAAAGGAGGACAGGCTGCCTACGAGCAGTACTTC. Amino acids: CASQKGGQAAYEQYF.

The J gene is TRBJ2-3, the V gene TRBV10-2; 11 positions match TRBD1. Germline CDR1 is WSHSY and CDR2 is SAAADI. J was trimmed by 4 bases and V by 3 bases; bases with no gene match: 6. The CDR3 is made up of 16 amino acids. For the CDR3, the DNA is TGCGCCAGCAGTGATGGACAGGGGGCTGGTGCAGATACGCAGTATTTT. Protein: CASSDGQGAGADTQYF.

The table lists this clonotype with a few counts. The chain combines TRBV25-1 with TRBJ2-1; 7 nucleotides align to TRBD2. J gave up 1 base and V 5 bases, and 11 bases lay outside the gene matches. The germline V gene has CDR1 MGHDK and CDR2 SYGVNS. The length of the CDR3 is 17 residues. CDR3 DNA: TGTGCCAGCAGTACCCTCCCTGGCGGGAGTTCCTACAATGAGCAGTTCTTC. It yields the protein CASSTLPGGSSYNEQFF. The full variable domain, with the rest looked up from reference TRBV25-1 and TRBJ2-1, is EADIYQTPRYLVIGTGKKITLECSQTMGHDKMYWYQQDPGMELHLIHYSYGVNSTEKGDLSSESTVSRIRTEHFPLTLESARPSHTSQYLCASSTLPGGSSYNEQFFGPGTRLTVL.

The chain has TRBV28 and TRBJ1-2; D gene unclear. With 6 bases removed from V and 0 bases from J, the gap between germline ends came to 14 bases. The CDR3 totals 15 residues. Germline values: CDR1 MDHEN, CDR2 SYDVKM. CDR3 bases: TGTGCCAGCAGGGAGACATTCTGGTCTAACTATGGCTACACCTTC. Protein product: CASRETFWSNYGYTF.

V and J are TRBV27 and TRBJ2-3; D is possibly TRBD2 (6 bases). The CDR3 consists of 15 residues. The germline V and J ends were trimmed by 6 bases and 2 bases, with 15 bases remaining between them. The V gene's germline CDR1 is MNHEY and CDR2 SMNVEV (reference sequence). CDR3 sequence: CASRPAGTPTDTQYF. The CDR3 region has the DNA TGTGCCAGCAGACCCGCCGGGACTCCCACAGATACGCAGTATTTT.

The CDR3 nucleotides read TGTGCCAGCAGCTTAAGGCACGACTACGAGCAGTACTTC. This encodes CASSLRHDYEQYF. V is TRBV7-9 and J is TRBJ2-4, with unresolved D. The J call is doubtful: the DNA matches TRBJ2-7 better. CDR1 is SEHNR, CDR2 FQNEAQ, per germline (reference sequence). The CDR3 sequence is 13 residues long.

This chain connects TRBV5-1 to TRBJ2-6, with D maybe TRBD1 (6 bases). Germline loops: CDR1 SGHRS, CDR2 YFSETQ. This CDR3 is built from 18 residues. Between the trimmed V and J ends, which lost 0 bases and 0 bases, there was a span of 13 bases. In DNA form, the CDR3 reads TGCGCCAGCAGCTTGGCAAGCAGGGGAATCTCTGGGGCCAACGTCCTGACTTTC. Encoded protein: CASSLASRGISGANVLTF.

The table lists this clonotype with a few counts. This chain joins TRBV11-2 and TRBJ2-1; D gene uncertain. The germline V gene encodes CDR1 SGHAT and CDR2 FQNNGV. V was shortened by 0 bases and J by 4 bases, with 16 bases between the two germline ends. The CDR3 has 17 residues. The CDR3 nucleotides read TGTGCCAGCAGCTTAGATCCAGTGTCAGAAATTTACAATGAGCAGTTCTTC. This sequence encodes CASSLDPVSEIYNEQFF.

This clonotype has a single count. The chain joins TRBV5-1 to TRBJ2-5; TRBD2 might be the D (5 bases). CDR3 length equals 13 residues. CDR1 and CDR2 (germline): SGHRS, YFSETQ. The V end was cut by 7 bases, the J end by 3 bases, with 13 bases between. The CDR3 protein is CASGIGLKETQYF. In DNA form, the CDR3 reads TGCGCCAGCGGTATAGGACTTAAAGAGACCCAGTACTTC.

J is TRBJ1-1 and V is TRBV2, with 7 bases lining up with TRBD1. Per the germline V gene, CDR1 is SNHLY and CDR2 is FYNNEI. V trimming: 11 bases; J trimming: 1 base; junction bases outside the gene matches: 7. CDR3 size: 13 residues. The CDR3 reads CAGSGTENTEAFF. The CDR3 nucleotides read TGTGCCGGCTCCGGGACAGAGAACACTGAAGCTTTCTTT.

The sample holds a few counts of this clonotype. This chain joins TRBV20-1 and TRBJ1-5, with D possibly TRBD1 on 5 matching bases. The germline V gene has CDR1 DFQATT and CDR2 SNEGSKA (reference sequence). The CDR3 has 16 amino acids. Trimming left V 0 bases short and J 3 bases short, with 15 bases between. The CDR3, as DNA: TGCAGTGCTAGAGATCTAAGCCAGGGATACAATCAGCCCCAGCATTTT. Its translation is CSARDLSQGYNQPQHF.

This chain connects TRBV20-1 to TRBJ2-5; 10 bases map to TRBD2. The V gene end was trimmed by 6 bases and the J gene end by 4 bases; junction bases not matched to a gene: 8. The CDR3 is 14 residues long. Germline lookup yields CDR1 DFQATT and CDR2 SNEGSKA (reference sequence). The CDR3 loop reads CSAESSGGGETQYF. The CDR3 nucleotides read TGCAGTGCGGAATCGAGCGGGGGGGGAGAGACCCAGTACTTC.

The chain is built from TRBV18 and TRBJ2-1; perhaps TRBD2 as D (6 bases). The CDR3 length is 15 residues. Trimming removed 3 bases from V and 7 bases from J, with 16 bases in between. The germline CDR1 and CDR2 sequences are KGHSH and LQKENI. The CDR3 DNA sequence: TGTGCCAGCTCACCGGGAGTAGCGGCCTTAAATGAGCAGTTCTTC. It is translated as CASSPGVAALNEQFF.

The chain links TRBV19 to TRBJ1-2; D is uncertain. Between the trimmed V and J ends, which lost 2 bases and 2 bases, there was a span of 12 bases. The CDR3 consists of 15 residues. Germline V gene sequence: CDR1 LNHDA, CDR2 SQIVND (reference sequence). The CDR3 DNA reads TGTGCCAGTAGTATAAAGGGCGGATTGAACTATGGCTACACCTTC. It translates to CASSIKGGLNYGYTF.

The gene calls are TRBV20-1 and TRBJ2-7, with 9 bases that match TRBD1. Matching the DNA end better, TRBJ2-5 makes the J call doubtful. From germline, CDR1 is DFQATT and CDR2 SNEGSKA (reference sequence). This CDR3 is 14 amino acids long. The CDR3 protein is CSARFSTGGGTQYF. As DNA, the CDR3 is TGCAGTGCTCGTTTCTCGACAGGGGGAGGGACCCAGTACTTC.

This clonotype is a singleton in its sample. The V call is TRBV6-2 or TRBV6-3, the J call TRBJ2-7, with 7 positions matching TRBD2. Germline V gene data show CDR1 as MNHEY and CDR2 as SVGEGT. With V trimmed by 0 bases and J by 4 bases, 6 bases remained unmatched. The CDR3 runs 15 residues. Here the CDR3 reads CASSYSAGEGYEQYF. The CDR3 region has the DNA TGTGCCAGCAGTTACTCGGCGGGAGAGGGTTACGAGCAGTACTTC.

J is TRBJ2-5 and V is TRBV4-3; D might be TRBD1 or TRBD2, each matching 5 bases. This CDR3 spans 15 amino acids. Between the trimmed V and J ends, which lost 0 bases and 4 bases, there was a span of 12 bases. The germline gives CDR1 LGHNA, CDR2 YSLEER. CDR3 coding DNA: TGCGCCAGCAGCCAAGAATGGCAGGGACGAGAGACCCAGTACTTC. This encodes CASSQEWQGRETQYF.

Note on this clonotype: An end of the junction differs from the germline gene, which may be a read error. The chain uses TRBV5-1 and TRBJ2-1; no clear D gene. The CDR3 is 13 residues long. The germline V gene has CDR1 SGHRS and CDR2 YFSETQ. CDR3 amino acids: CTSSLAPENEQFF. The CDR3 bases are TGCACCAGCAGCTTGGCACCGGAGAATGAGCAGTTCTTC.

The J gene is TRBJ2-5, the V gene TRBV7-6; 7 bases match TRBD2. This CDR3 is 14 amino acids long. V shed 3 bases, J shed 1 base, and the junction held 2 bases outside the gene matches. Germline V gene sequence: CDR1 SGHVS, CDR2 FNYEAQ. The CDR3 loop is CASSLLAVQETQYF. The DNA for the CDR3 is TGTGCCAGCAGCTTGCTAGCGGTCCAAGAGACCCAGTACTTC.